The rows below give T cell receptor beta chains drawn from one sample of a study of regulatory T cells in long-lasting Graves disease. TCRdb passed the multiplex PCR reads through MiXCR, listing each CDR3 protein once. The data contain some 450,000 distinct CDR3 sequences, about a quarter of them seen just once; the ten biggest clones take up over 25%. Material: peripheral blood mononuclear cells (PBMCs), obtained when the disease was refractory, from a patient treated with antithyroid drugs. These receptors originate from a female donor with Graves disease. Each CDR3 is given with its conserved first and last residue. The D gene is left open where the match is weak. Only some rows state a clone size, as once, few, many or a class for expanded clones.

cdr3_aa	cdr3_nt	d_call	clone_size	j_call	v_call
CASSQETGKTNTEAFF	TGTGCCAGCAGCCAAGAAACGGGGAAGACGAACACTGAAGCTTTCTTT	-	-	TRBJ1-1	TRBV3-1
CSASQVVLETQYF	TGCAGTGCTAGTCAGGTTGTCCTAGAGACCCAGTACTTC	-	many	TRBJ2-5	TRBV20-1
CASSYPGAFQQYF	TGTGCCAGCAGTTACCCAGGGGCCTTCCAGCAGTACTTC	-	-	TRBJ2-7	TRBV6-5
CASSPPAQGYGYGYTF	TGTGCCAGCTCACCCCCCGCTCAGGGTTATGGCTATGGCTACACCTTC	-	-	TRBJ1-2	TRBV18
CASSYSWTSWAGELFF	TGTGCCAGCAGTTACTCGTGGACTAGTTGGGCCGGGGAGCTGTTTTTT	TRBD2	-	TRBJ2-2	TRBV6-5
CASSLELQSNEKLFF	TGTGCCAGCAGCTTAGAATTGCAGTCTAATGAAAAACTGTTTTTT	-	-	TRBJ1-4	TRBV7-2
CSAFPGGLETQYF	TGCAGTGCTTTTCCAGGGGGCTTGGAGACCCAGTACTTC	TRBD1	few	TRBJ2-5	TRBV20-1
CASSGVPDKTSGRTDTQYF	TGTGCCAGCAGCGGGGTTCCGGATAAAACTAGCGGGCGCACAGATACGCAGTATTTT	TRBD2	-	TRBJ2-3	TRBV9
CASRPHSGSDAETQYF	TGTGCCAGCAGGCCCCATAGCGGGAGTGACGCAGAGACCCAGTACTTC	TRBD2	-	TRBJ2-5	TRBV12-3/TRBV12-4
CASSLSRNWGETQYF	TGTGCCAGCAGTTTATCCCGGAACTGGGGGGAGACCCAGTACTTC	-	many	TRBJ2-5	TRBV28
CASSSPGRSIKNTEAFF	TGTGCCAGCAGTTCCCCCGGACGGAGTATAAAGAACACTGAAGCTTTCTTT	-	many	TRBJ1-1	TRBV12-3/TRBV12-4
CASSPNAGSHEQYF	TGCGCCAGCAGCCCCAACGCAGGGAGCCACGAGCAGTACTTC	-	once	TRBJ2-7	TRBV5-1
CASSLIGAQGYTF	TGTGCCAGCAGCTTGATAGGGGCGCAGGGCTACACCTTC	-	many	TRBJ1-2	TRBV11-2
CASSLTGSGYEQYF	TGTGCCAGCAGTTTAACTGGGAGCGGATACGAGCAGTACTTC	-	many	TRBJ2-7	TRBV28
CASSRTEITGELFF	TGCGCCAGCAGCCGGACAGAGATAACCGGGGAGCTGTTTTTT	-	few	TRBJ2-2	TRBV5-1
CSAETSGTFNQPQHF	TGCAGTGCGGAAACATCCGGGACATTCAATCAGCCCCAGCATTTT	-	many	TRBJ1-5	TRBV20-1
CASSYPRGGRPTGELFF	TGTGCCAGCAGTTACCCCAGGGGCGGGAGGCCCACCGGGGAGCTGTTTTTT	TRBD2	-	TRBJ2-2	TRBV6-2/TRBV6-3
CSVQTLQETQYF	TGCAGTGTCCAGACACTGCAAGAGACCCAGTACTTC	-	few	TRBJ2-5	TRBV20-1
CASSVGQGRMNTEAFF	TGTGCCAGTAGTGTCGGACAGGGAAGGATGAACACTGAAGCTTTCTTT	TRBD1	many	TRBJ1-1	TRBV19
CASTVKVEQFF	TGTGCCAGCACCGTTAAAGTTGAGCAGTTCTTC	-	-	TRBJ2-1	TRBV2
CSVEQVGRAPQTQYF	TGCAGCGTTGAACAAGTCGGGAGGGCGCCTCAGACCCAGTACTTC	TRBD2	few	TRBJ2-5	TRBV29-1
CASSYLLTGNQPQHF	TGTGCCAGCAGTTACTTATTGACAGGGAATCAGCCCCAGCATTTT	TRBD1	many	TRBJ1-5	TRBV6-5
CASSFLADHYEQYF	TGTGCCAGCAGCTTTTTAGCGGACCACTACGAGCAGTACTTC	-	-	TRBJ2-7	TRBV7-2
CASVPRGRTEAFF	TGTGCCAGCGTCCCTAGGGGTAGGACTGAAGCTTTCTTT	-	few	TRBJ1-1	TRBV6-1
CASSEGGEMNTEAFF	TGTGCCAGCAGTGAAGGGGGGGAGATGAACACTGAAGCTTTCTTT	-	-	TRBJ1-1	TRBV9
CASSPTGGQGNSELFF	TGTGCCAGCAGTCCAACCGGAGGACAGGGCAACTCGGAGCTGTTTTTT	TRBD1	-	TRBJ2-2	TRBV6-1
CASSPPVFTGYTF	TGTGCCAGCTCACCCCCCGTGTTTACTGGCTACACCTTC	-	-	TRBJ1-2	TRBV18
CATSDSKDPWNEKLFF	TGTGCCACCAGTGATTCCAAAGATCCCTGGAATGAAAAACTGTTTTTT	-	-	TRBJ1-4	TRBV24-1
CASTKGQAWNEQFF	TGTGCCAGCACCAAAGGACAGGCATGGAATGAGCAGTTCTTC	TRBD1	-	TRBJ2-1	TRBV6-1
CASSVAVAGGTSEQYF	TGTGCCAGCAGCGTAGCTGTAGCGGGAGGAACCTCCGAGCAGTACTTC	TRBD2	-	TRBJ2-7	TRBV9
CASSLWTVGTEAFF	TGTGCCAGCAGCCTTTGGACGGTGGGGACTGAAGCTTTCTTT	-	-	TRBJ1-1	TRBV5-5
CASSIGLALDEQYF	TGTGCCAGTAGTATAGGTCTAGCCTTGGACGAGCAGTACTTC	-	few	TRBJ2-7	TRBV19
CSARRGPGEQYF	TGCAGTGCTAGGAGAGGACCGGGAGAGCAGTACTTC	-	few	TRBJ2-7	TRBV20-1
CASSLGMGALTYEQYF	TGTGCCAGCAGCTTAGGGATGGGGGCCCTTACCTACGAGCAGTACTTC	-	-	TRBJ2-7	TRBV7-9
CASSPQRTFYEQYF	TGTGCCAGCAGCCCCCAGCGGACTTTCTACGAGCAGTACTTC	-	few	TRBJ2-7	TRBV7-9